The 22 T cell receptor beta chains given below trace back to one sample, sequenced in a study of T cells in Graves' hyperthyroidism and ophthalmopathy. Regions amplified from RNA transcripts were the TCR beta CDR3 regions. The TCR CDR3 first-round RT-PCR relied on the HTBI primer set. TCRdb fed the multiplex PCR reads into MiXCR, producing one record per CDR3 protein. In the table there are 700,000 or so distinct CDR3 sequences, about 14% of which are singletons. The sequenced sample consisted of blood. The origin of the receptors is a woman in her forties or fifties with Graves' ophthalmopathy.

The chain uses TRBV9 and TRBJ2-5; TRBD2 matches at 9 bases. Losses at the gene ends were 0 bases for V and 2 bases for J; bases not matched to a gene: 8. CDR1 is SGDLS and CDR2 is YYNGEE in the germline V gene. This CDR3 spans 17 amino acids. The CDR3 spells CASSVGLVSGRQETQYF. The DNA for the CDR3 is TGTGCCAGCAGCGTAGGGTTGGTTAGCGGGAGACAAGAGACCCAGTACTTC.

This clonotype was seen ten or more times. The gene calls are TRBV5-1 and TRBJ2-1; 16 bases map to TRBD2. The CDR3 runs to 19 residues. The J segment lost 0 bases and the V segment lost 3 bases, leaving 6 bases of the junction unmatched. The germline V gene has CDR1 SGHRS and CDR2 YFSETQ. The CDR3 reads CASSSGLAGGGGSYNEQFF. The CDR3, as DNA: TGCGCCAGCAGCTCGGGACTAGCGGGAGGGGGGGGCTCCTACAATGAGCAGTTCTTC. The complete variable domain, with remaining parts taken from reference TRBV5-1 and TRBJ2-1, reads KAGVTQTPRYLIKTRGQQVTLSCSPISGHRSVSWYQQTPGQGLQFLFEYFSETQRNKGNFPGRFSGRQFSNSRSEMNVSTLELGDSALYLCASSSGLAGGGGSYNEQFFGPGTRLTVL.

This clonotype was counted ten times or more. The chain is built from TRBV18 and TRBJ1-1, with 8 bases identical to TRBD1. This CDR3 has 14 residues. Germline V gene lookup returns CDR1 KGHSH and CDR2 LQKENI. V gave up 6 bases and J gave up 5 bases; unmatched junction bases: 8. The CDR3 DNA is TGTGCCAGCTCTAAGGGACAGGAAATGACTGAAGCTTTCTTT. Protein product: CASSKGQEMTEAFF.

In its sample, this clonotype was seen many times. The genes are TRBV7-9 and TRBJ2-1; 9 bases align to TRBD2. The CDR3 totals 12 residues. The V segment lost 2 bases and the J segment 11 bases; nucleotides outside the gene matches: 1. Germline V gene sequence: CDR1 SEHNR, CDR2 FQNEAQ (reference sequence). DNA of the CDR3: TGTGCCAGCAGCTTACCTAGCGGGAAGCAGTTCTTC. Translation gives CASSLPSGKQFF. The full variable domain, with the rest looked up from reference TRBV7-9 and TRBJ2-1, is DTGVSQNPRHKITKRGQNVTFRCDPISEHNRLYWYRQTLGQGPEFLTYFQNEAQLEKSRLLSDRFSAERPKGSFSTLEIQRTEQGDSAMYLCASSLPSGKQFFGPGTRLTVL.

The V call is TRBV4-3, the J call TRBJ2-5; a possible D gene is TRBD2 (6 bases). V was cut by 2 bases and J by 4 bases, with 20 bases left in between. Germline V gene lookup returns CDR1 LGHNA and CDR2 YSLEER. The CDR3 covers 17 residues. Written as DNA, the CDR3 is TGCGCCAGCAGCCAAAGGACGGGAGTTCAAAGAAGAGAGACCCAGTACTTC. It encodes CASSQRTGVQRRETQYF.

The chain employs TRBV20-1 and TRBJ2-3; 10 bases are a match to TRBD2. The CDR3 loop spans 15 amino acids. Trimming took 5 bases from V and 4 from J; bases not matched to a gene: 9. Germline V gene lookup returns CDR1 DFQATT and CDR2 SNEGSKA (reference sequence). The CDR3 region is CSAPPIAGGSDTQYF. DNA of the CDR3: TGCAGTGCTCCCCCCATAGCGGGAGGATCAGATACGCAGTATTTT.

In DNA form, the CDR3 reads TGCGCCAGCAGCGAGGGGGCAGGGATGCTCCAAGAGACCCAGTACTTC. This codes for CASSEGAGMLQETQYF. The gene calls are TRBV5-1 and TRBJ2-5, with TRBD1 identical over 7 bases. This CDR3 comprises 16 residues. V gave up 4 bases and J gave up 1 base; unmatched junction bases: 10. Germline CDR1 SGHRS, CDR2 YFSETQ.

At least ten counts were recorded for this clonotype. The chain couples TRBV4-3 to TRBJ2-3; D uncertain. Trimming took 0 bases from V and 6 from J, leaving 13 bases between them. The CDR3 is made up of 15 amino acids. Germline V lookup: CDR1 LGHNA, CDR2 YSLEER. The CDR3, as DNA: TGCGCCAGCAGCCAAGATGGAGCCGGCAGCGATACGCAGTATTTT. It codes for CASSQDGAGSDTQYF.

This clonotype was seen ten or more times. The V gene is TRBV24-1, the J gene TRBJ2-7; possible D gene TRBD1, 5 bases. The ends were cut back, 5 bases at V and 6 bases at J, with 7 bases in the middle. The CDR3 runs 11 residues. Germline lookup yields CDR1 KGHDR and CDR2 SFDVKD. The CDR3 reads CATSGTSEQYF. The CDR3 coding sequence is TGTGCCACCAGTGGGACATCCGAGCAGTACTTC.

The V call is TRBV19, the J call TRBJ2-7, with 9 bases that match TRBD2. The CDR3 has 16 residues. CDR1 and CDR2 from the germline V gene are LNHDA and SQIVND (reference sequence). The trim removed 8 bases at V and 4 bases at J, leaving 15 bases unmatched. CDR3 in DNA: TGTGCCAGTCCGCCTCCCGGGGATAGCGGGAGATACGAGCAGTACTTC. Residues: CASPPPGDSGRYEQYF. Looking up the rest from reference TRBV19 and TRBJ2-7 gives the full variable domain: DGGITQSPKYLFRKEGQNVTLSCEQNLNHDAMYWYRQDPGQGLRLIYYSQIVNDFQKGDIAEGYSVSREKKESFPLTVTSAQKNPTAFYLCASPPPGDSGRYEQYFGPGTRLTVT.

This clonotype was detected a few times. The chain joins TRBV6-2 or TRBV6-3 to TRBJ2-1; D not resolved. This CDR3 comprises 14 residues. Germline loops: CDR1 MNHEY, CDR2 SVGEGT. V gave up 3 bases and J gave up 7 bases, with 13 bases separating them. The DNA for the CDR3 is TGTGCCAGCAGTTATGGGCTTTTCATAAATGAGCAGTTCTTC. Translation: CASSYGLFINEQFF.

Here the CDR3 DNA reads TGTGCCAGCAGTTGGGGGGTAAACTATGGCTACACCTTC. Its protein is CASSWGVNYGYTF. The rearrangement links TRBV12-3 or TRBV12-4 to TRBJ1-2; tentatively, D is TRBD1 (5 bases). V lost 4 bases and J lost 2, with 8 bases in between. This CDR3 comprises 13 residues.

This clonotype was recorded many times. This chain links TRBV18 with TRBJ1-1; maybe TRBD1 (6 bases). Germline V gives CDR1 KGHSH, CDR2 LQKENI. CDR3 length: 15 amino acids. V shed 4 bases and J shed 1 base, with 13 bases lying between them. CDR3: CASSLSGQPNTEAFF. The CDR3 nucleotides are TGTGCCAGCTCACTCTCGGGACAACCGAACACTGAAGCTTTCTTT.

This clonotype was counted at least ten times. The rearrangement joins TRBV4-3 to TRBJ2-1, with a weak D call TRBD2 (5 bases). Germline V gene sequence: CDR1 LGHNA, CDR2 YSLEER. With 1 base removed from V and 1 base from J, the gap between germline ends came to 5 bases. This CDR3 spans 14 amino acids. The CDR3 is CASSQAGSYNEQFF. In DNA, the CDR3 is TGCGCCAGCAGCCAAGCGGGATCCTACAATGAGCAGTTCTTC.

This clonotype was seen at least ten times. V is TRBV20-1 and J is TRBJ2-7, with 8 bases identical to TRBD1. J gave up 4 bases and V 0 bases, and 8 bases lay outside the gene matches. The length of the CDR3 is 15 residues. The germline CDR1 and CDR2 sequences are DFQATT and SNEGSKA (reference sequence). CDR3 DNA sequence: TGCAGTGCTAGAGATCTTAGGACAGGGCTTTACGAGCAGTACTTC. Its translation: CSARDLRTGLYEQYF.

This clonotype was recorded many times. The chain employs TRBV27 and TRBJ2-1; D is ambiguous. Trimming pared 2 bases from V and 0 bases from J, leaving 8 bases between. The CDR3 has 15 amino acids. From germline, CDR1 is MNHEY and CDR2 SMNVEV (reference sequence). CDR3 loop: CASSLTVLSYNEQFF. DNA for the CDR3: TGTGCCAGCAGTTTAACAGTCCTCTCCTACAATGAGCAGTTCTTC.

The rearrangement uses TRBV27 and TRBJ1-5; D possibly corresponds to TRBD1 (5 bases). The V end was cut by 2 bases, the J end by 3 bases, with 11 bases between. CDR1 and CDR2 (germline): MNHEY, SMNVEV (reference sequence). This CDR3 spans 15 amino acids. For the CDR3, the DNA is TGTGCCAGCAGTTTAAGACAGCCGTTCAATCAGCCCCAGCATTTT. It specifies CASSLRQPFNQPQHF.

Details on this clonotype: This may be a read error, as it is one base from a much larger clone. The genes are TRBV20-1 and TRBJ2-1, with 11 bases lining up with TRBD2. CDR1 and CDR2 (germline): DFQATT, SNEGSKA (reference sequence). The CDR3 length is 14 residues. The ends lost 5 bases at V and 7 bases at J; junction bases unmatched: 7. The CDR3 region is CSAPLAGELNEQFF. CDR3 nucleotides: TGCAGTGCTCCACTAGCGGGAGAGCTTAATGAGCAGTTCTTC.

In the case of this clonotype: Germline is not matched at one junction end, which may reflect a read error. The rearrangement joins TRBV4-1 to TRBJ2-7; D is ambiguous. This CDR3 spans 16 amino acids. CDR1 is MGHRA, CDR2 YSYEKL, per germline. CDR3 DNA sequence: TGTGCCAGCAGCCAAGATGCGGCGGCAACCTCCTACGAGCAGTACTTC. The encoded protein is CASSQDAAATSYEQYF.

This clonotype occurred many times. The V call is TRBV7-3, the J call TRBJ1-1; 7 bases line up with TRBD1. With V trimmed by 2 bases and J by 3 bases, 3 bases remained unmatched. Germline V gene lookup returns CDR1 SGHTA and CDR2 FQGTGA. The length of the CDR3 is 14 residues. The CDR3 is CASSLQGGDTEAFF. Written as DNA, the CDR3 is TGTGCCAGCAGCTTACAGGGGGGGGACACTGAAGCTTTCTTT.

The sample holds many counts of this clonotype. The rearrangement joins TRBV5-1 to TRBJ2-7; maybe TRBD1 (5 bases). Germline loops: CDR1 SGHRS, CDR2 YFSETQ. Trimming removed 1 base at V and 5 bases at J, with 13 bases between. The length of the CDR3 is 14 residues. The CDR3 DNA sequence: TGCGCCAGCAGCTTGCAGCAGGGTGAGGACGAGCAGTACTTC. It encodes CASSLQQGEDEQYF.

The genes are TRBV7-6 and TRBJ2-2; 10 bases agree with TRBD2. Germline values: CDR1 SGHVS, CDR2 FNYEAQ. The J segment lost 7 bases and the V segment lost 4 bases, leaving 12 bases of the junction unmatched. The CDR3 sequence is 17 residues long. DNA of the CDR3: TGTGCCAGCAGCTCCATAGGGGGTAGCGGGAGGATCGGGGAGCTGTTTTTT. This sequence encodes CASSSIGGSGRIGELFF.